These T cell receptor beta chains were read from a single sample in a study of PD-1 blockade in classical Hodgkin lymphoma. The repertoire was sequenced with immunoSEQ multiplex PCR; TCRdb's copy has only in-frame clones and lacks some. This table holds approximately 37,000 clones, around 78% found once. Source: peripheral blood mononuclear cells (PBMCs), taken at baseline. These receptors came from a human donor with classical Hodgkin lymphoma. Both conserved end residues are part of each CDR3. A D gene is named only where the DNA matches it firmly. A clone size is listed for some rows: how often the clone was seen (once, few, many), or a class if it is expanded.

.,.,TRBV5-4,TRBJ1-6,TGTGCCAGCAGCTTGGGAGGGTACGCGTATAATTCACCCCTCCACTTT,CASSLGGYAYNSPLHF
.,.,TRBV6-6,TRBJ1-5,TGTGCCAGCAGAGACAGAAGCAATCAGCCCCAGCATTTT,CASRDRSNQPQHF
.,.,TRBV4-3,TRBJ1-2,TGCGCCAGCAGCCAGGAGGGGCAGATCTATGGCTACACCTTC,CASSQEGQIYGYTF
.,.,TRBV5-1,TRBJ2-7,TGCGCCAGCAGCTTGGTCTGGGGGCCAGGCTACTCCTACGAGCAGTACTTC,CASSLVWGPGYSYEQYF
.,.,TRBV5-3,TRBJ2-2,TGTGCCAGAAGCTTTAAGACCGGGGAGCTGTTTTTT,CARSFKTGELFF
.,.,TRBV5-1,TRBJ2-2,TGCGCCAGCAGCTCCTACACCGGGGAGCTGTTTTTT,CASSSYTGELFF
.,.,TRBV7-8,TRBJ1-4,TGTGCCAGCAGCTTAGGATTTGCGGGGGAAGGTGAAAAACTGTTTTTT,CASSLGFAGEGEKLFF
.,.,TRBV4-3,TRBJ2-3,TGCGCCAGCAGCCAAGGGACCCTTTTCACAGATACGCAGTATTTT,CASSQGTLFTDTQYF
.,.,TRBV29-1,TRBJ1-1,TGCATCGACGGAGGCCAGAACACTGAAGCTTTCTTT,CIDGGQNTEAFF
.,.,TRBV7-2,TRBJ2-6,TGTGCCAGCAGGGTAGGGGCTGGGGCCAACGTCCTGACTTTC,CASRVGAGANVLTF
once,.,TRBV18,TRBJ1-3,TGTGCCAGCTCACCTAGCCCCCCACGGAACGGAAACACCATATATTTT,CASSPSPPRNGNTIYF
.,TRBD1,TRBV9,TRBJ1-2,TGTGCCAGCAGCCGGGACAGCTATGGCTACACCTTC,CASSRDSYGYTF
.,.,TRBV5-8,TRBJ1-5,TGTGCCAGCAGCTTGGCGGGTCCCAATCAGCCCCAGCATTTT,CASSLAGPNQPQHF
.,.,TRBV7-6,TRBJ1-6,TGTGCCAGCAGCTCTACAGGGAGCTCCTATAATTCACCCCTCCACTTT,CASSSTGSSYNSPLHF
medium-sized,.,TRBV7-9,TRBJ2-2,TGTGCCAGCAGCCGACAGAACACCGGGGAGCTGTTTTTT,CASSRQNTGELFF
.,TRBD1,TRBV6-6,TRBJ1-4,TGTGCCAGCAGTGTGGACAGGGATGAAAAACTGTTTTTT,CASSVDRDEKLFF
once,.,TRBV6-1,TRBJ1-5,TGTGCCAGCAGTGAAAGCAGTTACGATAGCAATCAGCCCCAGCATTTT,CASSESSYDSNQPQHF
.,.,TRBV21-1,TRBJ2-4,TGTGCCAGCAGCACACGTCCCGGGACAGGGCGAAAAAGGGTCATTCAGTACTTC,CASSTRPGTGRKRVIQYF
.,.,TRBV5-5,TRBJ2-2,TGTGCCAGCAGCTGGCCAGAGAACACTAACACCGGGGAGCTGTTTTTT,CASSWPENTNTGELFF
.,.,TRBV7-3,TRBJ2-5,TGTGCCAGCAGCTCCCCGGGACTCCAAGAGACCCAGTACTTC,CASSSPGLQETQYF
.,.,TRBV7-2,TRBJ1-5,TGTGCCAGCAGCTTTTCCTGGGACACTAATCAGCCCCAGCATTTT,CASSFSWDTNQPQHF
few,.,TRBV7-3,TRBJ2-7,TGTGCCAGCAGCCGGGGGACGGGCGAGGGTTACGAGCAGTACTTC,CASSRGTGEGYEQYF
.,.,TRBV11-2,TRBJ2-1,TGTGCCAGCAGCTTTTTATCAGAGACCTACAATGAGCAGTTCTTC,CASSFLSETYNEQFF
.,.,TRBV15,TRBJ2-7,TGTGCCACCAGCAGAGATCGTTGGCCCTCACAGCAGTACTTC,CATSRDRWPSQQYF
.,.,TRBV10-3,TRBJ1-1,TGTGCCATCAGCGGATTAAACGGAATGAACACTGAAGCTTTCTTT,CAISGLNGMNTEAFF
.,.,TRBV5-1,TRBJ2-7,TGCGCCAGCAGCTTGGTCGGGACATCGTCCTACGAGCAGTACTTC,CASSLVGTSSYEQYF
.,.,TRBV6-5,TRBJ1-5,TGTGCCAGCAGTTTACAGGGCCTTAGCAATCAGCCCCAGCATTTT,CASSLQGLSNQPQHF
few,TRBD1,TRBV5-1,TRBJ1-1,TGCGCCAGCAGCTTGGCGGCAGGGGGCATCTTGGACACTGAAGCTTTCTTT,CASSLAAGGILDTEAFF
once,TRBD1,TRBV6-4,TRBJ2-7,TGTGCCAGCAGTACACGCATGAGGGGGACAGGGGGAAACGAGCAGTACTTC,CASSTRMRGTGGNEQYF
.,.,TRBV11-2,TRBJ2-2,TGTGCCAGCAGCCACATAAACGGGGAGCTGTTTTTT,CASSHINGELFF
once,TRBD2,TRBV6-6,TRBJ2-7,TGTGCCAGCACTCGCGGGGGGGTGGAGGGGTACGAGCAGTACTTC,CASTRGGVEGYEQYF
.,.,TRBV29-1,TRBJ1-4,TGCAGCGCCTCACCCGCGGGGCGTGAAAAACTGTTTTTT,CSASPAGREKLFF
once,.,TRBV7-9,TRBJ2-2,TGTGCCAGCAGCTTGTCAAATCGAGACACCGGGGAGCTGTTTTTT,CASSLSNRDTGELFF
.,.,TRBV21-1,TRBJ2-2,TGTGCCAGCAGCCAGAGGGGCGGGCCCGGGGAGCTGTTTTTT,CASSQRGGPGELFF
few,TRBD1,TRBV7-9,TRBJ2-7,TGTGCCAGCAGCATTGACAGGGGCCACTACGAGCAGTACTTC,CASSIDRGHYEQYF
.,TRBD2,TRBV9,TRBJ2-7,TGTGCCAGCAGCCCTAGCGGGGGGGCGTACGAGCAGTACTTC,CASSPSGGAYEQYF
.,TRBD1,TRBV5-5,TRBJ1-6,TGTGCCAGCAGCGGACCACAGGGGAATTTTAATTCACCCCTCCACTTT,CASSGPQGNFNSPLHF
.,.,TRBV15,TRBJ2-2,TGTGCCACCAGCAGAGGTTCTTCCACCGGGGAGCTGTTTTTT,CATSRGSSTGELFF
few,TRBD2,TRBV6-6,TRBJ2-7,TGTGCCAGCAGTCTTAGCGGGGCTTACGAGCAGTACTTC,CASSLSGAYEQYF
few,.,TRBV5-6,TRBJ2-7,TGTGCCAGCAGCCAAGGGGCGGGATGGTACGAGCAGTACTTC,CASSQGAGWYEQYF
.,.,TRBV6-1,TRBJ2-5,TGTGCCAGCAGTGCGGTGGGGGAGACCCAGTACTTC,CASSAVGETQYF
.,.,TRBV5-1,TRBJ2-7,TGCGCCAGCAGCGGAACCGGGACCCAGAGCGAGCAGTACTTC,CASSGTGTQSEQYF
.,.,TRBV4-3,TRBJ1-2,TGCGCCAGCAGCCAAGATCGGGGGGCAGGCTATGGCTACACCTTC,CASSQDRGAGYGYTF
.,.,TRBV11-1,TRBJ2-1,TGTGCCAGCAGAGAGGTAGACTACAGCTCCTACAATGAGCAGTTCTTC,CASREVDYSSYNEQFF
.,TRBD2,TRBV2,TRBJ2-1,TGTGCCAGCAGCTCGACTAGCGCCTACAATGAGCAGTTCTTC,CASSSTSAYNEQFF
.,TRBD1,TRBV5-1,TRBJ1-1,TGCGCCAGCAGCTTGGCCGGACAGGGGGCTGAAGCTTTCTTT,CASSLAGQGAEAFF
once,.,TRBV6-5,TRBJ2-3,TGTGCCAGCAGTTACACGAGACCCACTAGCCCAGATACGCAGTATTTT,CASSYTRPTSPDTQYF
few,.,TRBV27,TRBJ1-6,TGTGCCAGCCTGGGACATCCTCTTGATTCACCCCTCCACTTT,CASLGHPLDSPLHF
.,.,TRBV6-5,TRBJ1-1,TGTGCCAGCAGTTACTGGGTGGGGGGTGCTGAAGCTTTCTTT,CASSYWVGGAEAFF
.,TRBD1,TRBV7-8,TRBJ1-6,TGTGCCAGCAGCTTCCAGGGGGAAGGTAATTCACCCCTCCACTTT,CASSFQGEGNSPLHF
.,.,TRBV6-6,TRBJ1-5,TGTGCCAGCAAAGACACCAATCAGCCCCAGCATTTT,CASKDTNQPQHF
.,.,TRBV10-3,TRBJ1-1,TGTGCCAGTACATATCTACAGGTCGGTGAAGCTTTCTTT,CASTYLQVGEAFF
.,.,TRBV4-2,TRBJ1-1,TGTGCCAGCAGCCAAGATCAGGAGGGTGGGGCTTTCTTT,CASSQDQEGGAFF
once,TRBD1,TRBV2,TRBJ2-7,TGTGCCAGCAGTTATGACCGGGACAGGGGCTACGAGCAGTACTTC,CASSYDRDRGYEQYF
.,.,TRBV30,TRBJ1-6,TGTGCCTGGAGCCCCGACAGTCTCAATAATTCACCCCTCCACTTT,CAWSPDSLNNSPLHF
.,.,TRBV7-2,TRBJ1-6,TGTGCCAGCAGCTTCTCGGGTTTGGCGAATTCACCCCTCCACTTT,CASSFSGLANSPLHF
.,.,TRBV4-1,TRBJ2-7,TGCGCCAGCAGCATTGGCGCAGGAGACTCCTACGAGCAGTACTTC,CASSIGAGDSYEQYF
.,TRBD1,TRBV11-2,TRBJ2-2,TGTGCCAGCAGCTCCCCAGGGGGCGCAAAGGCCGGGGAGCTGTTTTTT,CASSSPGGAKAGELFF
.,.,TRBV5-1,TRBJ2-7,TGCGCCAGCAGCCCCCAAGGGAGCTCCTACGAGCAGTACTTC,CASSPQGSSYEQYF
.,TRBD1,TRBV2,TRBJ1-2,TGTGCCAGCAGTGTGAACAGGGGGAATTATGGCTACACCTTC,CASSVNRGNYGYTF